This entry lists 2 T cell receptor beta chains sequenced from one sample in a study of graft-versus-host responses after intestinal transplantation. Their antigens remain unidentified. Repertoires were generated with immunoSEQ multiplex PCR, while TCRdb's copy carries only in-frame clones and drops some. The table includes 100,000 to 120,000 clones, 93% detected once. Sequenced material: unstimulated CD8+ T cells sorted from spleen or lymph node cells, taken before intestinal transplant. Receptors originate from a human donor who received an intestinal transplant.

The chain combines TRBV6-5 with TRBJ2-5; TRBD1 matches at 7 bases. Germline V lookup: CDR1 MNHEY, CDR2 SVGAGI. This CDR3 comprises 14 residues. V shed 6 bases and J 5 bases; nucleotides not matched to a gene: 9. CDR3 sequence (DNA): TGTGCCAGCAGAAGACAGGGATTTGATGAGACCCAGTACTTC. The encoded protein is CASRRQGFDETQYF.

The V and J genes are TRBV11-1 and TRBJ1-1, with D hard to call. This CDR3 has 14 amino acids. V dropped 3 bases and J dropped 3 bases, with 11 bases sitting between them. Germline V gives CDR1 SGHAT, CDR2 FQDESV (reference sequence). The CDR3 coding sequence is TGTGCCAGCAGCTTGAGCCGGTCGGACACTGAAGCTTTCTTT. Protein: CASSLSRSDTEAFF.